What follows are 16 T cell receptor beta chains derived from one specimen sequenced in a study of human versus mouse CDR3 diversity and MHC coevolution. The assay was immunoSEQ multiplex PCR, and TCRdb's table has in-frame clones only and misses some. Here the sample spans tens of thousands of clones, about 94% being singletons. Sequencing was performed on naive CD4+ T cells from blood. Described subset: CD45RO-negative CD62L-positive naive CD4 T cells. The receptor set was obtained from a person between 55 and 69 years old in good health.

The chain joins TRBV6-5 to TRBJ2-7, with 9 bases that match TRBD1. CDR3 length: 15 residues. Germline CDR1 reads MNHEY; CDR2 reads SVGAGI. The V and J ends lost 9 bases and 6 bases, in that order; junction bases with no gene match: 15. CDR3 coding DNA: TGTGCCAGTAGAGTCTGGGACAGGGAGTCCGGCGAGCAGTACTTC. Its translation is CASRVWDRESGEQYF.

The CDR3 DNA follows: TGTGCCAGTAGTACCCAGATGCGGAATGAGCAGTTCTTC. As protein: CASSTQMRNEQFF. V gene TRBV19 combines with J gene TRBJ2-1, with D hard to call. The CDR3 covers 13 residues. Germline loops: CDR1 LNHDA, CDR2 SQIVND (reference sequence). Trimming stripped 4 bases from V and 7 bases from J, with 11 bases between.

The chain uses TRBV5-1 and TRBJ1-1, with 9 bases matching TRBD1. The CDR3 is 15 amino acids. Trimming removed 0 bases from V and 3 bases from J; junction bases left unmatched: 3. Germline CDR1 and CDR2: SGHRS and YFSETQ. The CDR3 region is CASSLETGGYTEAFF. Written as DNA, the CDR3 is TGCGCCAGCAGCTTGGAGACAGGGGGTTACACTGAAGCTTTCTTT. Combining the CDR3 with reference TRBV5-1 and TRBJ1-1 gives the whole variable domain KAGVTQTPRYLIKTRGQQVTLSCSPISGHRSVSWYQQTPGQGLQFLFEYFSETQRNKGNFPGRFSGRQFSNSRSEMNVSTLELGDSALYLCASSLETGGYTEAFFGQGTRLTVV.

The V gene is TRBV7-2, the J gene TRBJ2-2, with a possible D match to TRBD1 (6 bases). CDR3 length: 15 amino acids. CDR1 SGHTA and CDR2 FQGNSA come from the germline V gene. Trimming left V 4 bases short and J 7 bases short, with 16 bases between. The CDR3 protein is CASSSSQGIVGELFF. In nucleotides, the CDR3 is TGTGCCAGCAGCTCGTCGCAGGGGATCGTCGGGGAGCTGTTTTTT.

V and J are TRBV6-5 and TRBJ2-7; 8 bases are a match to TRBD2. The trim removed 0 bases at V and 5 bases at J, leaving 6 bases unmatched. This CDR3 has 15 amino acids. Germline V gives CDR1 MNHEY, CDR2 SVGAGI. The CDR3 reads CASSYSSGRAHEQYF. CDR3 nucleotide sequence: TGTGCCAGCAGTTACTCGTCCGGGAGGGCCCACGAGCAGTACTTC.

The chain carries TRBV5-4 and TRBJ2-5, with 7 bases that match TRBD1. The V gene's germline CDR1 is SGHNT and CDR2 YYREEE (reference sequence). The length of the CDR3 is 15 residues. V lost 4 bases to trimming and J lost 5 bases; unmatched junction nucleotides: 11. CDR3 loop: CASSLPQTGWETQYF. CDR3 coding DNA: TGTGCCAGCAGCCTACCCCAGACAGGGTGGGAGACCCAGTACTTC.

The CDR3 bases are TGCGCCAGCAGGGCACAAGAGACCCAGTACTTC. It codes for CASRAQETQYF. V and J are TRBV5-1 and TRBJ2-5; D is ambiguous. V was trimmed by 5 bases and J by 2 bases, leaving 4 bases between them. The CDR3 length is 11 residues. Germline loops: CDR1 SGHRS, CDR2 YFSETQ.

Only one count was recorded for this clone. The rearrangement links TRBV9 to TRBJ2-6; no clear D gene. Trimming left V 7 bases short and J 3 bases short, with 14 bases between. In germline, CDR1 is SGDLS, CDR2 YYNGEE. The CDR3 extends over 15 amino acids. The CDR3 region is CASRQPGGGANVLTF. CDR3 nucleotide sequence: TGTGCCAGCCGGCAACCCGGCGGTGGGGCCAACGTCCTGACTTTC. The whole variable domain, remainder taken from reference TRBV9 and TRBJ2-6, is DSGVTQTPKHLITATGQRVTLRCSPRSGDLSVYWYQQSLDQGLQFLIQYYNGEERAKGNILERFSAQQFPDLHSELNLSSLELGDSALYFCASRQPGGGANVLTFGAGSRLTVL.

The V call is TRBV27, the J call TRBJ2-5; perhaps TRBD1 as D (6 bases). The V and J ends lost 0 bases and 4 bases respectively, with 9 bases between them. The CDR3 consists of 14 residues. Germline V CDR1 and CDR2: MNHEY, SMNVEV (reference sequence). CDR3: CASSLSQGRETQYF. The DNA for the CDR3 is TGTGCCAGCAGTTTATCCCAGGGGCGAGAGACCCAGTACTTC.

The chain joins TRBV13 to TRBJ2-1; 8 bases agree with TRBD2. CDR3 length: 17 residues. V lost 4 bases to trimming and J lost 8 bases; unmatched junction nucleotides: 16. In germline, CDR1 is PRHDT, CDR2 FYEKMQ (reference sequence). The CDR3: CASSSTTPSGRSDEQFF. As DNA, the CDR3 is TGTGCCAGCAGCTCCACCACTCCCAGCGGGAGATCTGATGAGCAGTTCTTC. The full variable domain, rest sourced from reference TRBV13 and TRBJ2-1, is AAGVIQSPRHLIKEKRETATLKCYPIPRHDTVYWYQQGPGQDPQFLISFYEKMQSDKGSIPDRFSAQQFSDYHSELNMSSLELGDSALYFCASSSTTPSGRSDEQFFGPGTRLTVL.

V and J are TRBV7-7 and TRBJ2-5; 7 bases line up with TRBD1. Looked up from germline, CDR1 is SSHAT and CDR2 is FNYEAQ (reference sequence). The CDR3 has 14 amino acids. V was pared by 5 bases and J by 5 bases, with 8 bases of the junction left unmatched. This CDR3 reads CASSITGTVETQYF. CDR3 DNA: TGTGCCAGCAGCATAACCGGGACAGTGGAGACCCAGTACTTC.

The chain combines TRBV9 with TRBJ2-3, with D uncertain. CDR3 length equals 15 residues. V was shortened by 1 base and J by 2 bases, with 11 bases between the two germline ends. Germline assignment: CDR1 SGDLS and CDR2 YYNGEE. CDR3 nucleotides: TGTGCCAGCAGCGTATCAGTCGAATACACAGATACGCAGTATTTT. Translation gives CASSVSVEYTDTQYF.

The chain joins TRBV6-6 to TRBJ1-5; D perhaps matches TRBD1 (5 bases). The CDR3 sequence is 15 residues long. Germline V gene sequence: CDR1 MNHNY, CDR2 SVGAGI (reference sequence). V was shortened by 7 bases and J by 7 bases, with 20 bases between the two germline ends. DNA for the CDR3: TGTGCCAGCACCCCAGACCACAGGTACCCACAGCCCCAGCATTTT. Encoded protein: CASTPDHRYPQPQHF.

The chain couples TRBV12-5 to TRBJ2-1, with D perhaps matching TRBD2 (6 bases). The CDR3 has 17 residues. Trimming took 0 bases from V and 5 from J, leaving 17 bases between them. Germline V gene data show CDR1 as LGHNT and CDR2 as FRNRAP. The CDR3 sequence is CASGLVAGGRIHNEQFF. CDR3 DNA sequence: TGTGCTAGTGGTTTGGTAGCGGGTGGGAGAATCCACAATGAGCAGTTCTTC.

As regards this clone: Its ends do not fully match the called genes, so a read error is possible. The identical CDR3 is also encoded by other nucleotide sequences in the sample. V usage is TRBV19 and J usage is TRBJ1-1; 10 bases line up with TRBD1. Germline assignment: CDR1 LNHDA and CDR2 SQIVND (reference sequence). The CDR3 is 16 amino acids. The CDR3 nucleotides read TGTGCCAGTAGTCGACGACAGGGGGCTTTGGACACTGAAGCCTTCTTT. It codes for CASSRRQGALDTEAFF.

The chain combines TRBV27 with TRBJ1-2, with 9 bases that match TRBD1. This CDR3 contains 15 residues. CDR1 and CDR2 from the germline V gene are MNHEY and SMNVEV (reference sequence). With 5 bases clipped from V and 4 bases from J, the junction kept 8 bases outside the gene matches. The CDR3 nucleotides are TGTGCCAGCAGTGTCCTACAGGGGGCAGGCTATGGCTACACCTTC. Translation: CASSVLQGAGYGYTF.